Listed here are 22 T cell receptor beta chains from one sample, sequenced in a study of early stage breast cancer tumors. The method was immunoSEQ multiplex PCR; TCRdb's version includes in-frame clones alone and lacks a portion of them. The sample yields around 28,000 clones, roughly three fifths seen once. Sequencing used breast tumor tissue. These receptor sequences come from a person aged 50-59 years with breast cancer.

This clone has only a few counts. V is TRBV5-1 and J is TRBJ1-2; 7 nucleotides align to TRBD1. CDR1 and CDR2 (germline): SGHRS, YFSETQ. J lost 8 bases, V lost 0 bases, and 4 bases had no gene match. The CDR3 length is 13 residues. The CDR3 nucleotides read TGCGCCAGCAGCTTGGTAACAGGGGACGGCTACACCTTC. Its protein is CASSLVTGDGYTF.

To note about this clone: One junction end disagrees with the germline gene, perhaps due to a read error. This CDR3 is CASSQHTTSEKLFF. As DNA, the CDR3 is TGTGCCAGCAGTCAGCACACAACTAGTGAAAAACTGTTTTTT. The chain is built from TRBV2 and TRBJ1-4; D uncertain. Germline-derived CDR1 and CDR2 are SNHLY and FYNNEI. The CDR3 runs to 14 residues.

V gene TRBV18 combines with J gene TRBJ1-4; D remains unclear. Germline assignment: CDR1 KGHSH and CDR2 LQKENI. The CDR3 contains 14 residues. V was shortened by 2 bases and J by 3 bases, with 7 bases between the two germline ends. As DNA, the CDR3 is TGTGCCAGCTCACCAACTACAGCTAATGAAAAACTGTTTTTT. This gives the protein CASSPTTANEKLFF. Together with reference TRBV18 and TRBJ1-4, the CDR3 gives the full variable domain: NAGVMQNPRHLVRRRGQEARLRCSPMKGHSHVYWYRQLPEEGLKFMVYLQKENIIDESGMPKERFSAEFPKEGPSILRIQQVVRGDSAAYFCASSPTTANEKLFFGSGTQLSVL.

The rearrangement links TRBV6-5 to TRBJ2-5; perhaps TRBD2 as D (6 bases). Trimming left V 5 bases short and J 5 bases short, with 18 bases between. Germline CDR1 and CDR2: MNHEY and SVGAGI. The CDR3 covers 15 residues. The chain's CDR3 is CASSRGLNGGETQYF. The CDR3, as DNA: TGTGCCAGCAGTCGCGGGCTAAACGGAGGGGAGACCCAGTACTTC.

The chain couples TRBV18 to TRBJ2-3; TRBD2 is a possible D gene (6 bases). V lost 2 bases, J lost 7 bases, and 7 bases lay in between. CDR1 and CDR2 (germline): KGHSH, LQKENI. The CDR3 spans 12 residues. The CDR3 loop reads CASSPGGNTQYF. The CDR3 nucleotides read TGTGCCAGCTCACCAGGGGGGAATACGCAGTATTTT. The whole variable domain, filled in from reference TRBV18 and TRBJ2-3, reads NAGVMQNPRHLVRRRGQEARLRCSPMKGHSHVYWYRQLPEEGLKFMVYLQKENIIDESGMPKERFSAEFPKEGPSILRIQQVVRGDSAAYFCASSPGGNTQYFGPGTRLTVL.

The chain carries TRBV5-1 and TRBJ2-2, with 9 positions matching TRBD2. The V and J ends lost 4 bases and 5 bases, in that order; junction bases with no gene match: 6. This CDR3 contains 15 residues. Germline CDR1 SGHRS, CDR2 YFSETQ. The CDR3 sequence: CASSAIAGVTGELFF. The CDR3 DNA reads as TGCGCCAGCAGCGCTATAGCGGGGGTTACCGGGGAGCTGTTTTTT. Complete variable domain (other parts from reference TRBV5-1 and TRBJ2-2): KAGVTQTPRYLIKTRGQQVTLSCSPISGHRSVSWYQQTPGQGLQFLFEYFSETQRNKGNFPGRFSGRQFSNSRSEMNVSTLELGDSALYLCASSAIAGVTGELFFGEGSRLTVL.

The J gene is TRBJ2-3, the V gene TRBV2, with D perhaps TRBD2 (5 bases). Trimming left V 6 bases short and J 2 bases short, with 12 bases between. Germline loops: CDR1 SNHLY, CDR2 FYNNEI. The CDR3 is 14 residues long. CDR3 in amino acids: CASRDGLNTDTQYF. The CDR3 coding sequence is TGTGCCAGCAGGGATGGACTGAACACAGATACGCAGTATTTT.

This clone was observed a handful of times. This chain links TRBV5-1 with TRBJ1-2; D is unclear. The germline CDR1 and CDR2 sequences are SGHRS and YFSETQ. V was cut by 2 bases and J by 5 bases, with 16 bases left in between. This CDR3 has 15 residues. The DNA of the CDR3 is TGCGCCAGCAGCTTTCCCCCGCGGGGTTGGTATGGCTACACCTTC. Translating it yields CASSFPPRGWYGYTF.

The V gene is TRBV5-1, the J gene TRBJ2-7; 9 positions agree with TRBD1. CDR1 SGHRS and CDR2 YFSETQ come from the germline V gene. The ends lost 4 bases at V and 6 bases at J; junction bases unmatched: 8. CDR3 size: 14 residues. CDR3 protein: CASSTTGGSLEQYF. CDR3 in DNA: TGCGCCAGCAGCACGACAGGGGGGTCTCTCGAGCAGTACTTC.

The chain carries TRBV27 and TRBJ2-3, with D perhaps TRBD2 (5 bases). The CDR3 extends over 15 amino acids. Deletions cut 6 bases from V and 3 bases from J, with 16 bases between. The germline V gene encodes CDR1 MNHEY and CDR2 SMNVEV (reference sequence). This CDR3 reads CASSGTPRGTDTQYF. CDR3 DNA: TGTGCCAGCAGCGGTACGCCTAGAGGGACAGATACGCAGTATTTT.

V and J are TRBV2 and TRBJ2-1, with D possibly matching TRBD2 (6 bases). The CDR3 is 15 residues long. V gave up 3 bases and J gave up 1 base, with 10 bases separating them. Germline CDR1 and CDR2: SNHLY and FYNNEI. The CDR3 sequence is CASSDLRGSYNEQFF. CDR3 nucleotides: TGTGCCAGCAGTGACTTGCGGGGATCCTACAATGAGCAGTTCTTC.

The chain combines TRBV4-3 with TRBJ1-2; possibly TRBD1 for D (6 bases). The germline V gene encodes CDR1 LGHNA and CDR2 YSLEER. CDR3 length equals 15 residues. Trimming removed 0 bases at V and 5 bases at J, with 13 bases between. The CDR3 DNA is TGCGCCAGCAGCCAAGATCCACAGGGTGTGTATGGCTACACCTTC. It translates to CASSQDPQGVYGYTF.

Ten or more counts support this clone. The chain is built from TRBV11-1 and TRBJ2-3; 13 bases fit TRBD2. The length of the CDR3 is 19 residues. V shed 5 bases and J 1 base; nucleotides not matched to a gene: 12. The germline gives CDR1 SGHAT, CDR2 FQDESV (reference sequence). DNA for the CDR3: TGTGCCAGCAGCCCCGGGACTAGCGGGATAGGAGCACGCACAGATACGCAGTATTTT. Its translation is CASSPGTSGIGARTDTQYF.

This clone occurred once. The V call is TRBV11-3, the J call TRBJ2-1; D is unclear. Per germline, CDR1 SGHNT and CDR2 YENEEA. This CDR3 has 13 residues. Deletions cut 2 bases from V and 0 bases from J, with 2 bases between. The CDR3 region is CASSLNSYNEQFF. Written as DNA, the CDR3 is TGTGCCAGCAGCTTAAACTCCTACAATGAGCAGTTCTTC. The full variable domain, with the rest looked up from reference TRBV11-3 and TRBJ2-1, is EAGVVQSPRYKIIEKKQPVAFWCNPISGHNTLYWYLQNLGQGPELLIRYENEEAVDDSQLPKDRFSAERLKGVDSTLKIQPAELGDSAVYLCASSLNSYNEQFFGPGTRLTVL.

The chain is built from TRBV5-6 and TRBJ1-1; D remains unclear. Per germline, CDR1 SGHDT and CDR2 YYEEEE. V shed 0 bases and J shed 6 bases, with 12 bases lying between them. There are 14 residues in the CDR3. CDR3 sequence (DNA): TGTGCCAGCAGCTTGGACGGAGGGCGGGCTGAAGCTTTCTTT. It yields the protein CASSLDGGRAEAFF.

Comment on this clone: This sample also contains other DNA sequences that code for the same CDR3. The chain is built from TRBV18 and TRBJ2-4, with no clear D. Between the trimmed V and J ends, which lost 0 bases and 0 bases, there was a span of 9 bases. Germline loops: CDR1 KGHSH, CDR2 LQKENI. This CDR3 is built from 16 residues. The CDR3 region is CASSPPNRLAKNIQYF. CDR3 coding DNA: TGTGCCAGCTCACCACCGAATAGACTAGCCAAAAACATTCAGTACTTC.

The CDR3 loop reads CASSSSGRGYEQYF. CDR3 DNA: TGTGCCAGCAGCTCTAGCGGGAGGGGATACGAGCAGTACTTC. The chain links TRBV11-1 to TRBJ2-7; 12 bases are shared with TRBD2. In germline, CDR1 is SGHAT, CDR2 FQDESV (reference sequence). The CDR3 runs to 14 residues. The V and J ends lost 4 bases and 4 bases, in that order; junction bases with no gene match: 2.

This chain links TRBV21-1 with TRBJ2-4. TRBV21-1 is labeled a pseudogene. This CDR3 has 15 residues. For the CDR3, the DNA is TGTGCCAGCAGCAAGGTGCGCGATCGGGCAAACATTCAGTACTTC. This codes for CASSKVRDRANIQYF.

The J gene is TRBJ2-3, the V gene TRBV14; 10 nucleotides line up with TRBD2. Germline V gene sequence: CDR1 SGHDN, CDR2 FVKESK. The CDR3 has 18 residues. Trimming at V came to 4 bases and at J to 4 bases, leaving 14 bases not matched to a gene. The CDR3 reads CASSPLAGVFGSPDTQYF. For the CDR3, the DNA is TGTGCCAGCAGCCCGCTAGCGGGAGTCTTCGGATCCCCAGATACGCAGTATTTT.

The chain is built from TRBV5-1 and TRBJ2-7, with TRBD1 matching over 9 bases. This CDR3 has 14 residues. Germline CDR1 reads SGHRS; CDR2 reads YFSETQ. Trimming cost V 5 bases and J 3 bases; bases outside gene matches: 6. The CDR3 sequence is CASRSGTGSYEQYF. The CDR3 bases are TGCGCCAGCAGATCCGGGACAGGGAGCTACGAGCAGTACTTC. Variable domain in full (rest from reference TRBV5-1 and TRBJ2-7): KAGVTQTPRYLIKTRGQQVTLSCSPISGHRSVSWYQQTPGQGLQFLFEYFSETQRNKGNFPGRFSGRQFSNSRSEMNVSTLELGDSALYLCASRSGTGSYEQYFGPGTRLTVT.

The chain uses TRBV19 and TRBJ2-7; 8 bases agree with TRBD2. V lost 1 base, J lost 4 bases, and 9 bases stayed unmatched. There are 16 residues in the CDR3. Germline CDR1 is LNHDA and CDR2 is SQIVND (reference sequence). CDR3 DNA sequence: TGTGCCAGTAGTATAGGAACTAGCGGAAGTATGTACGAGCAGTACTTC. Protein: CASSIGTSGSMYEQYF.

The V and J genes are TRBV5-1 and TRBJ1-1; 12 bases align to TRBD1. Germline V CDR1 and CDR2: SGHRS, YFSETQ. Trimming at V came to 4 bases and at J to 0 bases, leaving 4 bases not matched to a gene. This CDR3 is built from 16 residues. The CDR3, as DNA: TGCGCCAGCAGCGGGGGGACAGGGGGCCTGAACACTGAAGCTTTCTTT. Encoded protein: CASSGGTGGLNTEAFF.